This T cell receptor beta chain stems from a study of CD8 T cells in ankylosing spondylitis. For this clonotype: No antigen is known for it.

Study observations and caveats: A CD8+ phenotype characterized the disease-linked clones, which were relatively rare in peripheral blood. Past research had described some motif variants in reactive arthritis synovial fluid and blood. What appeared characteristic of ankylosing spondylitis blood was a TCR beta motif of several highly homologous variants. Clones tied to disease were said to be significantly enriched in matched ankylosing spondylitis synovial fluid.

The CDR3 length is 15 residues. J lost 7 bases, V lost 6 bases, and 10 bases had no gene match. From germline, CDR1 is MNHEY and CDR2 SVGEGT. Quantitative 5'-RACE with molecular barcodes was used to make the TCR beta libraries. TCRdb re-analysed the 5' RACE reads in MiXCR, keeping a single row per CDR3 protein. The sample yields tens of thousands of distinct CDR3 sequences, roughly 10% seen once. This receptor was taken from a male donor with ankylosing spondylitis. This chain joins TRBV6-2 or TRBV6-3 and TRBJ1-5; 9 nucleotides match TRBD1. The sequenced sample consisted of blood, either unsorted or a sorted T cell fraction (not recorded which). The CDR3: CASSPGQGTFQPQHF. The CDR3 nucleotides are TGTGCCAGCAGCCCGGGACAGGGAACATTCCAGCCCCAGCATTTT.